This is a list of T cell receptor beta chains from one sample in a study of T cell repertoires in cytomegalovirus infection. TCRdb re-analysed the reads in MiXCR, keeping a single row per CDR3 protein. The sample lists about 300,000 distinct CDR3 sequences; about a tenth were seen once. The specimen was PBMCs. Receptors were obtained from a human donor in good health (CMV status not recorded). Some clones in this sample may be carry-over from other donors' samples. CDR3s include the opening cysteine and the closing phenylalanine or tryptophan. The order of the fields is CDR3 length, J gene, V gene, CDR3 protein.

len: 16
j_gene: TRBJ1-5
v_gene: TRBV7-2
CDR3aa: CASSPQSWGLNQPQHF

len: 14
j_gene: TRBJ1-6
v_gene: TRBV9
CDR3aa: CASSVTENNSPLHF

len: 16
j_gene: TRBJ1-3
v_gene: TRBV4-1
CDR3aa: CASSQEGIGAGNTIYF

len: 16
j_gene: TRBJ1-5
v_gene: TRBV20-1
CDR3aa: CSARPRGTYSNQPQHF

len: 15
j_gene: TRBJ2-3
v_gene: TRBV29-1
CDR3aa: CSALEAVFSTDTQYF

len: 16
j_gene: TRBJ1-2
v_gene: TRBV20-1
CDR3aa: CSARGVDPANNYGYTF

len: 14
j_gene: TRBJ2-7
v_gene: TRBV6-2/TRBV6-3
CDR3aa: CASIRQGAKNEQYF

len: 16
j_gene: TRBJ2-3
v_gene: TRBV20-1
CDR3aa: CSARDTGGEGTDTQYF

len: 16
j_gene: TRBJ2-3
v_gene: TRBV7-2
CDR3aa: CASSQPGLQRADTQYF

len: 13
j_gene: TRBJ1-2
v_gene: TRBV20-1
CDR3aa: CSVRKQGRDGYTF

len: 19
j_gene: TRBJ2-1
v_gene: TRBV6-5
CDR3aa: CASSEPGASANVPYNEQFF

len: 14
j_gene: TRBJ1-1
v_gene: TRBV20-1
CDR3aa: CSARLGARNTEAFF

len: 13
j_gene: TRBJ1-1
v_gene: TRBV20-1
CDR3aa: CSAPPAGNTEAFF

len: 14
j_gene: TRBJ1-2
v_gene: TRBV4-1
CDR3aa: CASSQAQGLDGYTF

len: 16
j_gene: TRBJ2-3
v_gene: TRBV6-4
CDR3aa: CASSDRQLASKDTQYF

len: 17
j_gene: TRBJ2-3
v_gene: TRBV27
CDR3aa: CASSSTGVPVGGDTQYF

len: 17
j_gene: TRBJ2-4
v_gene: TRBV5-1
CDR3aa: CASSLVGTIKAKNIQYF

len: 13
j_gene: TRBJ1-2
v_gene: TRBV7-2
CDR3aa: CASSLAGLGGYTF

len: 20
j_gene: TRBJ2-3
v_gene: TRBV20-1
CDR3aa: CSARDYSWGDVGKRADTQYF

len: 16
j_gene: TRBJ2-2
v_gene: TRBV19
CDR3aa: CASSIRRQLDTGELFF

len: 14
j_gene: TRBJ1-2
v_gene: TRBV2
CDR3aa: CASSEWTAAQGYTF

len: 12
j_gene: TRBJ1-1
v_gene: TRBV5-1
CDR3aa: CASREGGPEAFF

len: 18
j_gene: TRBJ1-4
v_gene: TRBV4-2
CDR3aa: CASSSGGRGRRSDEKLFF

len: 11
j_gene: TRBJ2-1
v_gene: TRBV2
CDR3aa: CALGLNNEQFF

len: 13
j_gene: TRBJ1-1
v_gene: TRBV3-1
CDR3aa: CASSQAWNTEAFF

len: 16
j_gene: TRBJ1-6
v_gene: TRBV2
CDR3aa: CASSVYAGSYNSPLHF

len: 12
j_gene: TRBJ1-1
v_gene: TRBV7-9
CDR3aa: CAGGTGSTEAFF

len: 16
j_gene: TRBJ2-1
v_gene: TRBV12-3/TRBV12-4
CDR3aa: CASSPSGTRSYNEQFF

len: 14
j_gene: TRBJ2-1
v_gene: TRBV28
CDR3aa: CASSPPRVWGGQFF

len: 14
j_gene: TRBJ2-2
v_gene: TRBV19
CDR3aa: CASRGLVYTGELFF

len: 16
j_gene: TRBJ2-1
v_gene: TRBV18
CDR3aa: CASSQYTGISYNEQFF

len: 14
j_gene: TRBJ1-5
v_gene: TRBV2
CDR3aa: CASSEQGSNQPQHF

len: 13
j_gene: TRBJ1-1
v_gene: TRBV28
CDR3aa: CASSPQFPTEAFF

len: 14
j_gene: TRBJ2-3
v_gene: TRBV4-1
CDR3aa: CASSQLDTTDTQYF

len: 15
j_gene: TRBJ2-7
v_gene: TRBV5-1
CDR3aa: CASSSSGKGGDEQYF

len: 12
j_gene: TRBJ1-2
v_gene: TRBV20-1
CDR3aa: CSALRPGSGYTF

len: 16
j_gene: TRBJ2-3
v_gene: TRBV7-9
CDR3aa: CASSLWTGPDTDTQYF

len: 11
j_gene: TRBJ1-1
v_gene: TRBV29-1
CDR3aa: CSVEGLAEAFF

len: 15
j_gene: TRBJ2-7
v_gene: TRBV6-5
CDR3aa: CASSSGGQGAREQYF

len: 16
j_gene: TRBJ1-1
v_gene: TRBV20-1
CDR3aa: CSARDKRKGTGTEAFF

len: 15
j_gene: TRBJ1-3
v_gene: TRBV12-3/TRBV12-4
CDR3aa: CASSLMGMSGNTIYF

len: 15
j_gene: TRBJ2-5
v_gene: TRBV7-2
CDR3aa: CASSLVQGGRETQYF

len: 13
j_gene: TRBJ1-2
v_gene: TRBV20-1
CDR3aa: CSAEPQDIHGYTF

len: 15
j_gene: TRBJ2-1
v_gene: TRBV6-6
CDR3aa: CASSYSQYGYNEQFF

len: 17
j_gene: TRBJ2-5
v_gene: TRBV6-2/TRBV6-3
CDR3aa: CASSFLRGVGRQETQYF

len: 16
j_gene: TRBJ2-5
v_gene: TRBV6-6
CDR3aa: CASSYGVAGGQETQYF

len: 12
j_gene: TRBJ1-1
v_gene: TRBV12-3/TRBV12-4
CDR3aa: CASSFSNTEAFF

len: 16
j_gene: TRBJ2-1
v_gene: TRBV18
CDR3aa: CASSPSTGLTYNEQFF

len: 12
j_gene: TRBJ1-1
v_gene: TRBV19
CDR3aa: CAYPGRNTEAFF

len: 14
j_gene: TRBJ1-1
v_gene: TRBV7-8
CDR3aa: CASSPFDLNTEAFF